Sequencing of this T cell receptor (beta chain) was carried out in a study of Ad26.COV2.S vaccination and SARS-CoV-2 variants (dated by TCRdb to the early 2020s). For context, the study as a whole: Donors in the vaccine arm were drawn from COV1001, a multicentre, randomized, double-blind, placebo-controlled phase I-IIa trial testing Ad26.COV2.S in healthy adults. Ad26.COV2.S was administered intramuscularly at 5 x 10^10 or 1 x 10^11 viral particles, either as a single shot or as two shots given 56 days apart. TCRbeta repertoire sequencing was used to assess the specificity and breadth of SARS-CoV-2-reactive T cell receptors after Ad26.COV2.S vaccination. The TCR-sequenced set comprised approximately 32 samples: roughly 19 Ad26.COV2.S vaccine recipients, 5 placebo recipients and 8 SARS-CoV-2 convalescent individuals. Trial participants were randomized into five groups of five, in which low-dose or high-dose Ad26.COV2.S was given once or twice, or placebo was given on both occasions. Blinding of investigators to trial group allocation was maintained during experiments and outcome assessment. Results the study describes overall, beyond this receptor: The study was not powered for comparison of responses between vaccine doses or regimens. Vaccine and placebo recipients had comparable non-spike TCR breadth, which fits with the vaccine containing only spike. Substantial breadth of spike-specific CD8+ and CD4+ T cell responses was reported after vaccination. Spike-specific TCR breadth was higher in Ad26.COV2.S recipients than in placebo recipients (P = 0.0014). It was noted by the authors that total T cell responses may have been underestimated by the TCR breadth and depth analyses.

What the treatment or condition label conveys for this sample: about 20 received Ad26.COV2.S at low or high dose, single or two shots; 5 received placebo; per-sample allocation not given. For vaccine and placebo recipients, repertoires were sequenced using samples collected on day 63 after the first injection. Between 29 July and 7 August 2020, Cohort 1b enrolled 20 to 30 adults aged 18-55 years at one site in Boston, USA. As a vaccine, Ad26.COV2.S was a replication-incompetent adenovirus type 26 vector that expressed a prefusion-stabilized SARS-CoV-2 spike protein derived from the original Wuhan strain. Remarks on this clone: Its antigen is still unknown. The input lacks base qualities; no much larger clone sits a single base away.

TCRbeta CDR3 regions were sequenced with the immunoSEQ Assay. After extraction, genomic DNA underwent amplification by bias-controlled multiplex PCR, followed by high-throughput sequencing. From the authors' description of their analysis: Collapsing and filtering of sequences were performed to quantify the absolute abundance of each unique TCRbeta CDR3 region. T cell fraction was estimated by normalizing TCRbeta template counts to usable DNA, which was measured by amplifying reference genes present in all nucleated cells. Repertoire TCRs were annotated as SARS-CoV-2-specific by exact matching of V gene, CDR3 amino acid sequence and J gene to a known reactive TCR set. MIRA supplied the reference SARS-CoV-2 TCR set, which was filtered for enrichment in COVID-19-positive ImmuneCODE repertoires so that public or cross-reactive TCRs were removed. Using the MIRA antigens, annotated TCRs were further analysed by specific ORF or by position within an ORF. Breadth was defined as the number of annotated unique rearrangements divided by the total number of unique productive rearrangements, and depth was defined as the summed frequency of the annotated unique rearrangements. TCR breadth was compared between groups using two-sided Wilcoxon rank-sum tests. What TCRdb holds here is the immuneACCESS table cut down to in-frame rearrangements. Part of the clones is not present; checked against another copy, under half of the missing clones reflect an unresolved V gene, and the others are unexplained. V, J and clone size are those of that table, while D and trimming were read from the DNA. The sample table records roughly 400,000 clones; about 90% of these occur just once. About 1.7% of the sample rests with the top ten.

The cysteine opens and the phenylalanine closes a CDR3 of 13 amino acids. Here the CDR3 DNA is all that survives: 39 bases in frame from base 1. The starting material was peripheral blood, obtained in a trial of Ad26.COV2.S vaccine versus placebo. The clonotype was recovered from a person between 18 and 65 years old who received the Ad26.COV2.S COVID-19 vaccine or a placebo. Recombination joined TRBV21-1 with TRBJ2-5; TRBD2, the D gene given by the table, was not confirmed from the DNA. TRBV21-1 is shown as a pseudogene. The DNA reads TGTGCCAGCAGCTCCGGGAGGCAAGAGACCCAGTACTTC. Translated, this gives CASSSGRQETQYF.